This T cell receptor beta chain was documented in a study of PD-1 blockade in mismatch repair-deficient tumors (dated by TCRdb to 2017 to 2019). Some background on the complete study: Between late 2013 and September 2016, the trial enrolled roughly 86 consecutive patients with roughly eleven types of mismatch repair-deficient cancer, all of whom had received prior treatment and were progressing. Tumor-associated T cell clones were tracked in the peripheral blood of patients responding to PD-1 blockade by deep sequencing of TCR CDR3 regions. The investigation overall reported the following: After pembrolizumab, tumor-resident clones, which were often undetectable in blood before treatment, expanded rapidly and then contracted, generally ahead of radiologic responses.

For every enrolled patient, mismatch repair deficiency was confirmed by either polymerase chain reaction or immunohistochemistry. TCR sequencing was performed for a few patients who responded to pembrolizumab therapy. The phase II trial prospectively evaluated PD-1 blockade with pembrolizumab in advanced mismatch repair-deficient cancers, independent of tissue of origin. Peripheral blood T cell samples were serially collected before and at multiple times after PD-1 blockade was started. Blood sampling time points were reported as weeks after the first dose of pembrolizumab. The method behind the library was the immunoSEQ multiplex PCR assay. Here the immuneACCESS table is served through TCRdb, limited to in-frame sequences with V and J called. Missing clones are a known gap in these copies; in checked studies unresolved V genes cover under half, and the rest lacks a known reason. The sample table records about 120,000 clones; roughly 86% of these occur just once. The ten largest account for around 11% of the sample.

As encoded in the germline V gene, CDR1 is MNHNS while CDR2 is SASEGT. The junction shows trimming of 10 bases on V and 8 bases on J, plus 24 bases between the germline ends. From its cysteine to its phenylalanine, the CDR3 spans 14 amino acids. Kept here is only the CDR3 DNA, which spans 42 bases and is read in frame from base 1. Regarding this clone: Its target antigen remains unknown. No base-level quality is on record; no much larger clone is a single base apart.

The V gene is TRBV6-1 and the J gene is TRBJ2-7; a confident D gene designation cannot be given. The source is an adult with mismatch repair-deficient cancer. This specimen consisted of peripheral blood, obtained just over 70 weeks after starting pembrolizumab. The encoded CDR3 is CATESRALRKQQYF. In nucleotide form, the sequence is TGTGCCACCGAATCCCGGGCTCTCCGAAAACAGCAGTACTTC.